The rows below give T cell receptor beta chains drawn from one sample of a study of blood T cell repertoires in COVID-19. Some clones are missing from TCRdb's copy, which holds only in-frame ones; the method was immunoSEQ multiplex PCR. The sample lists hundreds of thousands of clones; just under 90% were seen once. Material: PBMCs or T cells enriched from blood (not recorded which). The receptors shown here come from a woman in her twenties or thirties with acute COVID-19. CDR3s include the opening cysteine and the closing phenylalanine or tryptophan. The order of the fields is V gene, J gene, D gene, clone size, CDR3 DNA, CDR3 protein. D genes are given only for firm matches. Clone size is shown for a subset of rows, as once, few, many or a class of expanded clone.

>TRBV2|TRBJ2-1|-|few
TGTGCCAGCAGTGAAAATCCGGGACTGTACAATGAGCAGTTCTTC
CASSENPGLYNEQFF
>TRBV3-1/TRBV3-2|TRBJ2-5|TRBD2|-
TGTGCCAGCAGCCTAATAGCGGGACAAGAGACCCAGTACTTC
CASSLIAGQETQYF
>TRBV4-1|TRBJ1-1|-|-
TGCGCCAGCAGCCGTCCGGACCTACGGGGGACTGAAGCTTTCTTT
CASSRPDLRGTEAFF
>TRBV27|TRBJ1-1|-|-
TGTGCCAGCAGTGTCAACAGGGCCACGAACACTGAAGCTTTCTTT
CASSVNRATNTEAFF
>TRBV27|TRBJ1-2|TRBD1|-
TGTGCCAGCAGTTCGCTCGGGACAGGGGGGATTGGCTACACCTTC
CASSSLGTGGIGYTF
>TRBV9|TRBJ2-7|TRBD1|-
TGTGCCAGCAGCGTAGGGGACAGCTCCTACGAGCAGTACTTC
CASSVGDSSYEQYF
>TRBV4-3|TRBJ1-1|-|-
TGCGCCAGCAGCCAAGGGGGCCGCCACGCTGAAGCTTTCTTT
CASSQGGRHAEAFF
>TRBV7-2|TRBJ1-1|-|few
TGTGCCAGCAGCTTACTGGGACTCAGGAACACTGAAGCTTTCTTT
CASSLLGLRNTEAFF
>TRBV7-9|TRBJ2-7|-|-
TGTGCCAGCAGCCATGAGGAGCAGTACTTC
CASSHEEQYF
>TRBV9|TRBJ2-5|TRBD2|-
TGTGCCAGCAGCGTCTCGAGGTGGGGGGGAGAGACCCAGTACTTC
CASSVSRWGGETQYF
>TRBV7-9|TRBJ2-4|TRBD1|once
TGTGCCAGCAGCTCAGGACAGGGCGGTTGGGTAGCCAAAAACATTCAGTACTTC
CASSSGQGGWVAKNIQYF